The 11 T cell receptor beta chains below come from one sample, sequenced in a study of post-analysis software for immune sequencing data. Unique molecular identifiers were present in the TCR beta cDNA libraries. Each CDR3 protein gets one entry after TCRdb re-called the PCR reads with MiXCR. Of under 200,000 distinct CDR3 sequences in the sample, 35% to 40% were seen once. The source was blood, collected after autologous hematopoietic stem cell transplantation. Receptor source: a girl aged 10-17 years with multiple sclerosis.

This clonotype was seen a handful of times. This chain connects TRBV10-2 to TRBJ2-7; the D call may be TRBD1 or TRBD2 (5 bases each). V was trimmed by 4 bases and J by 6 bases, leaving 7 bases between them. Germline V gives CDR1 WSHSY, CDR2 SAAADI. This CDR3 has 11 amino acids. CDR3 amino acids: CASSGGSEQYF. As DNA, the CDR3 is TGCGCCAGCAGTGGGGGGTCCGAGCAGTACTTC.

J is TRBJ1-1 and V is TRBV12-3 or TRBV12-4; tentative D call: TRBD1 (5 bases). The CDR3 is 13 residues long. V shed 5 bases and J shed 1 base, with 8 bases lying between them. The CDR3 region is CASSIGTNTEAFF. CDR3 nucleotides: TGTGCCAGCAGTATAGGGACGAACACTGAAGCTTTCTTT.

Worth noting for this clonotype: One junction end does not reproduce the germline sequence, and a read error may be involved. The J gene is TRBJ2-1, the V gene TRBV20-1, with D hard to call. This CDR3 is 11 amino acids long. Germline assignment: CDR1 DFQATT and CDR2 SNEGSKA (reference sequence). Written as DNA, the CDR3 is TGCAGGGCTACGGACTACAATGAGCAGTTCTTC. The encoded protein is CRATDYNEQFF.

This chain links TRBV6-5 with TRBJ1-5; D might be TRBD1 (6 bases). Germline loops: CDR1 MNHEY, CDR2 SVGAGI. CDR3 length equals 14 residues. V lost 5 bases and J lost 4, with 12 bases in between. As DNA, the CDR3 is TGTGCCAGCAGTCTTGGGCAGGGGAATCAGCCCCAGCATTTT. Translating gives CASSLGQGNQPQHF.

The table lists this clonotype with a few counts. CDR3 residues: CASSYSKGYSGELFF. The CDR3 DNA reads as TGTGCCAGCAGTTACTCGAAGGGTTATTCGGGGGAGCTGTTTTTT. The chain is built from TRBV6-5 and TRBJ2-2; no clear D gene. CDR1 MNHEY and CDR2 SVGAGI come from the germline V gene. The CDR3 is made up of 15 amino acids. Trimming removed 0 bases from V and 8 bases from J, with 13 bases in between.

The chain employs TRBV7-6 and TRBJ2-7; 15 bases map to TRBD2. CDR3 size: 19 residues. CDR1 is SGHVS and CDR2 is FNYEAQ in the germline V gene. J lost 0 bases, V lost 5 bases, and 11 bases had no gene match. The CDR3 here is CASSAKGGLAGGVSYEQYF. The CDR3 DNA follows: TGTGCCAGCAGCGCAAAGGGGGGACTAGCGGGAGGAGTCTCCTACGAGCAGTACTTC.

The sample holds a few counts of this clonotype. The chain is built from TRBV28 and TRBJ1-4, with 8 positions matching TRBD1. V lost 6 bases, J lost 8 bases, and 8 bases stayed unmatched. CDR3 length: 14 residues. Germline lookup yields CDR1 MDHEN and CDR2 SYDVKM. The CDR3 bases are TGTGCCAGCAGCTCGACAGGGGAAGAGGAAAAACTGTTTTTT. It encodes CASSSTGEEEKLFF.

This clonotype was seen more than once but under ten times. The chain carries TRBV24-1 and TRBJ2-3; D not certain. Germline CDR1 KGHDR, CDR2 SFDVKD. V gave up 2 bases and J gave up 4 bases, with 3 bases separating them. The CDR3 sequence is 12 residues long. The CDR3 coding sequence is TGTGCCACCAGTGATTACCCAGATACGCAGTATTTT. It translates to CATSDYPDTQYF.

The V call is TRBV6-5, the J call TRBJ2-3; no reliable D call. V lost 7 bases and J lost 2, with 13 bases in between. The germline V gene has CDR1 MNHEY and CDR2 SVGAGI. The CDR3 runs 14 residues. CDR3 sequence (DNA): TGTGCCAGCAAGCCCTGGCAGGACACAGATACGCAGTATTTT. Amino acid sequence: CASKPWQDTDTQYF.

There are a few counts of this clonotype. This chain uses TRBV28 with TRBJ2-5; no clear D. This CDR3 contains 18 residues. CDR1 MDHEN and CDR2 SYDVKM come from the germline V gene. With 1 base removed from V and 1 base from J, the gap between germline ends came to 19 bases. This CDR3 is CASSLSFRAAGLQETQYF. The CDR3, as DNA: TGTGCCAGCAGTTTATCTTTCCGGGCGGCAGGCCTCCAAGAGACCCAGTACTTC.

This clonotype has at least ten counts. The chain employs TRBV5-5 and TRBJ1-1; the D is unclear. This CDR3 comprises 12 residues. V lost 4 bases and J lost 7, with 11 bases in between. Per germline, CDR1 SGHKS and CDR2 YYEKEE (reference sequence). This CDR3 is CASSPSGREAFF. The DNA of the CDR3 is TGTGCCAGCAGCCCTTCCGGGCGTGAAGCTTTCTTT.